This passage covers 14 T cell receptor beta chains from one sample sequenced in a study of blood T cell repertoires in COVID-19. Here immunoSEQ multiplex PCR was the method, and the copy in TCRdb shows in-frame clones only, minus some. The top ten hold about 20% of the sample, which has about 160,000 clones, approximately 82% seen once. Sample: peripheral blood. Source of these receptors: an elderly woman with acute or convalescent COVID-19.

CDR3 nucleotides: TGTGCCAGCAGCTTAGCCGGGGGGGGCTACATCTACGAGCAGTACTTC. Translated, it gives CASSLAGGGYIYEQYF. This sequence joins TRBV11-2 and TRBJ2-7; 8 nucleotides agree with TRBD2. The CDR3 is 16 amino acids. V shed 1 base and J 3 bases; nucleotides not matched to a gene: 8. In germline, CDR1 is SGHAT, CDR2 FQNNGV.

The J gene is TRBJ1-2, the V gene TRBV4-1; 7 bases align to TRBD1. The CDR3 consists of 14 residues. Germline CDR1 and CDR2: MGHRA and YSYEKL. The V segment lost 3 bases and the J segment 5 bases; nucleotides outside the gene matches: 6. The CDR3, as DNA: TGCGCCAGCAGCCACGGGACAGTTGATTATGGCTACACCTTC. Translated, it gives CASSHGTVDYGYTF.

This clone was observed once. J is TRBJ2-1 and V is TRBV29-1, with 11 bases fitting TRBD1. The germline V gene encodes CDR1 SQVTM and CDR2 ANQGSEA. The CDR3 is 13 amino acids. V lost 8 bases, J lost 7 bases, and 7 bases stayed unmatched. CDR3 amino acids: CSSGTGGGNEQFF. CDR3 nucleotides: TGCAGCTCCGGGACAGGGGGTGGAAATGAGCAGTTCTTC.

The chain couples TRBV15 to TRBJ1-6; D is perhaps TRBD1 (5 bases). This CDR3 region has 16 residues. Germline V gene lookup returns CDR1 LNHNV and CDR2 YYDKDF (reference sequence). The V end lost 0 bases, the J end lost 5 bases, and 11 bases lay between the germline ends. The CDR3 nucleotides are TGTGCCACCAGCAGAGAGGTCAGGGCTAATAATTCACCCCTCCACTTT. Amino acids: CATSREVRANNSPLHF.

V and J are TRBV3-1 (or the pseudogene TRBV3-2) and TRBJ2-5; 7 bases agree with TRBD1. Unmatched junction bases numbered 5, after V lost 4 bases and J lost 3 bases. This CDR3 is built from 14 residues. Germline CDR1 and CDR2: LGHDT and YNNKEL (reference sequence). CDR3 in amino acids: CASSPLGTEETQYF. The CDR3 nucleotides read TGTGCCAGCAGCCCCCTCGGGACAGAAGAGACCCAGTACTTC.

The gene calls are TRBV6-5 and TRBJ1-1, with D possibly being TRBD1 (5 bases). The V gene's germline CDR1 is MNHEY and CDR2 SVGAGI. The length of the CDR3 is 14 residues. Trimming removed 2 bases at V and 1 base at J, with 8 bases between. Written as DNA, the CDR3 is TGTGCCAGCAGTTACCTCGGGGGGAACACTGAAGCTTTCTTT. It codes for CASSYLGGNTEAFF.

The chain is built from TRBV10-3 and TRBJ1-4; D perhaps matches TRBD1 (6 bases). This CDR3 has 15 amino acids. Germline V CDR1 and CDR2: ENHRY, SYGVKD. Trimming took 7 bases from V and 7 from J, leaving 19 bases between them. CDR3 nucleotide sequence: TGTGCCATCACCAATAAAGGAACAGGGCGTGAAAAACTGTTTTTT. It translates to CAITNKGTGREKLFF.

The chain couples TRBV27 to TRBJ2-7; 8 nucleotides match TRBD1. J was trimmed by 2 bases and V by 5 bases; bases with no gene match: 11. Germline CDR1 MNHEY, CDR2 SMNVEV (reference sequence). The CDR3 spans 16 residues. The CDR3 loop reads CASSPSKTGVPYEQYF. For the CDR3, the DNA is TGTGCCAGCAGTCCCTCGAAGACAGGGGTCCCCTACGAGCAGTACTTC.

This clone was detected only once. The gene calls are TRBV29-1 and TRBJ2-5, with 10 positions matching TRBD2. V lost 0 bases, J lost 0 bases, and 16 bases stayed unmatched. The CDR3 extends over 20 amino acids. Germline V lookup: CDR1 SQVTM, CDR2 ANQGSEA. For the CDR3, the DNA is TGCAGCGTTGAAGATCTAAGGCTAGCGGGAGTTACGGAACACCAAGAGACCCAGTACTTC. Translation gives CSVEDLRLAGVTEHQETQYF.

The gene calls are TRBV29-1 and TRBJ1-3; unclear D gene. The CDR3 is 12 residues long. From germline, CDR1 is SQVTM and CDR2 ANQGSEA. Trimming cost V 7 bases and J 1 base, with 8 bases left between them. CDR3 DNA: TGCAGCGGGTCAGAATCTGGAAACACCATATATTTT. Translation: CSGSESGNTIYF.

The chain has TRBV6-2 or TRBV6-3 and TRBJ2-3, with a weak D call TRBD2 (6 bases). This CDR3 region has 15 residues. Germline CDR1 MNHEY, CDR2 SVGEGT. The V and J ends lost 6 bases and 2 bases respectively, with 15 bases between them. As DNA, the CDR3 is TGTGCCAGCAGCCCCTTTGGGGGGATCACAGATACGCAGTATTTT. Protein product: CASSPFGGITDTQYF.

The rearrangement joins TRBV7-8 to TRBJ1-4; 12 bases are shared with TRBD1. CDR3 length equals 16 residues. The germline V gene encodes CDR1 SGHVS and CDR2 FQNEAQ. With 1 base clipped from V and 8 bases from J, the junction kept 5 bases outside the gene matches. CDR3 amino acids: CASSLGDRGHGEKLFF. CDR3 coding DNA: TGTGCCAGCAGCTTAGGGGACAGGGGGCATGGGGAAAAACTGTTTTTT.

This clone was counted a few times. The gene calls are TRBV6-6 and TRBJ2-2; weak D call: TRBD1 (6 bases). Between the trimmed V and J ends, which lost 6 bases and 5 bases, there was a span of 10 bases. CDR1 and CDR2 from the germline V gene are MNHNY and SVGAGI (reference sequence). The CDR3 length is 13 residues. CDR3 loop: CASRQGSTGELFF. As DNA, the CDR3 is TGTGCCAGCAGACAGGGTTCGACCGGGGAGCTGTTTTTT.

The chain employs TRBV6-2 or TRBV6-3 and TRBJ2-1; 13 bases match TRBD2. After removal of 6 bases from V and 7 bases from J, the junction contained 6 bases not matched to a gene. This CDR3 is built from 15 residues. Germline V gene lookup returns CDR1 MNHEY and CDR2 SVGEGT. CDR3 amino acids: CASSELAGGRNEQFF. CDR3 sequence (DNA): TGTGCCAGCAGCGAACTAGCGGGAGGGCGGAATGAGCAGTTCTTC.